The 32 T cell receptor beta chains listed next were all sequenced from one sample in a study of blood T cell repertoires in COVID-19 (dated by TCRdb to between 2020 and 2021). Library creation used the immunoSEQ multiplex PCR assay. As stored in TCRdb, this immuneACCESS dataset retains in-frame rearrangements with V and J assigned. A fraction of the clones does not appear; measured against another copy, unresolved V genes explain less than half of the discrepancy, and the remainder lacks a known reason. This sample has around 45,000 clones in its table, and 60% to 80% of those were observed once. The ten largest account for around a third of the sample. The specimen was peripheral blood. The receptors originated from a woman of 80 years or more with acute or convalescent COVID-19.

The table lists this clone with a count of one. The chain links TRBV5-1 to TRBJ1-2, with D possibly being TRBD1 (6 bases). The germline V gene encodes CDR1 SGHRS and CDR2 YFSETQ. The CDR3 runs 15 residues. V lost 2 bases and J 6 bases, leaving 17 bases between the germline ends. In DNA form, the CDR3 reads TGCGCCAGCAGCTTTTCGGCAGGGGCTACGAATGGCTACACCTTC. This gives the protein CASSFSAGATNGYTF.

A single count supports this clone. The chain recombines TRBV5-8 with TRBJ1-1, with 8 positions matching TRBD1. CDR3 size: 15 residues. The ends lost 6 bases at V and 2 bases at J; junction bases unmatched: 9. Germline lookup yields CDR1 SGHTS and CDR2 YDEGEE. DNA for the CDR3: TGTGCCAGCATGCCCGAACAGGGGGTCAACACTGAAGCTTTCTTT. Protein: CASMPEQGVNTEAFF.

The rearrangement joins TRBV24-1 to TRBJ2-1, with D unresolved. Trimming cost V 1 base and J 8 bases, with 8 bases left between them. Germline V gene lookup returns CDR1 KGHDR and CDR2 SFDVKD. This CDR3 spans 13 amino acids. For the CDR3, the DNA is TGTGCCACCAGTGATTTTTGGAGCGATGAGCAGTTCTTC. Its protein product is CATSDFWSDEQFF.

The V and J genes are TRBV5-4 and TRBJ2-2, with 10 positions matching TRBD1. Germline V lookup: CDR1 SGHNT, CDR2 YYREEE (reference sequence). This CDR3 has 15 amino acids. With V trimmed by 2 bases and J by 4 bases, 2 bases remained unmatched. The CDR3: CASSFGDRGTGELFF. The CDR3 nucleotides are TGTGCCAGCAGCTTTGGGGACAGGGGCACCGGGGAGCTGTTTTTT.

This rearrangement joins TRBV4-3 to TRBJ1-1, with 8 bases aligning to TRBD1. The junction had 11 bases not matched to a gene; V was cut back by 0 bases and J by 5 bases. CDR3 length: 17 amino acids. CDR1 LGHNA and CDR2 YSLEER come from the germline V gene. CDR3 sequence reads: CASSQDHRRQGATEAFF. The CDR3 nucleotides read TGCGCCAGCAGCCAAGATCATCGGCGGCAGGGGGCGACTGAAGCTTTCTTT.

This clone appeared many times. This chain links TRBV6-5 with TRBJ2-1; TRBD2 is a possible D gene (6 bases). CDR3 length equals 14 residues. Trimming took off 5 bases at V and 3 bases at J, with 11 bases between the two ends. CDR1 MNHEY and CDR2 SVGAGI come from the germline V gene. CDR3 sequence (DNA): TGTGCCAGCAGTCCGGAGGGCTTCTACAATGAGCAGTTCTTC. Its protein is CASSPEGFYNEQFF.

This chain links TRBV3-1 (or the pseudogene TRBV3-2) with TRBJ2-1, with 7 bases aligning to TRBD2. Germline V gene lookup returns CDR1 LGHDT and CDR2 YNNKEL (reference sequence). With V trimmed by 4 bases and J by 0 bases, 3 bases remained unmatched. CDR3 length: 15 residues. Here the CDR3 reads CASSPGLDSYNEQFF. In DNA, the CDR3 is TGTGCCAGCAGCCCCGGACTAGACTCCTACAATGAGCAGTTCTTC.

The V and J genes are TRBV5-1 and TRBJ2-7; perhaps TRBD1 as D (6 bases). Trimming took off 1 base at V and 3 bases at J, with 11 bases between the two ends. CDR3 size: 14 residues. Germline loops: CDR1 SGHRS, CDR2 YFSETQ. The CDR3 DNA reads as TGCGCCAGCAGCTTGACCCAGGGGAGCTACGAGCAGTACTTC. Translation gives CASSLTQGSYEQYF.

This clone was detected once. The rearrangement links TRBV7-3 to TRBJ2-1, with 9 bases identical to TRBD2. The germline CDR1 and CDR2 sequences are SGHTA and FQGTGA. The J segment lost 5 bases and the V segment lost 2 bases, leaving 1 base of the junction unmatched. The CDR3 has 14 residues. For the CDR3, the DNA is TGTGCCAGCAGCTTAGCGGGAGGGGACAATGAGCAGTTCTTC. This gives the protein CASSLAGGDNEQFF.

The gene calls are TRBV3-1 (or the pseudogene TRBV3-2) and TRBJ2-1, with 9 bases lining up with TRBD2. After removal of 5 bases from V and 3 bases from J, the junction contained 5 bases not matched to a gene. Germline CDR1 reads LGHDT; CDR2 reads YNNKEL (reference sequence). The CDR3 runs to 15 residues. The CDR3 DNA is TGTGCCAGCAGCTCAGCTAGCGGGAACTACAATGAGCAGTTCTTC. This translates into CASSSASGNYNEQFF.

This chain uses TRBV6-2 or TRBV6-3 with TRBJ1-1; D not resolved. From germline, CDR1 is MNHEY and CDR2 SVGEGT. Trimming cost V 4 bases and J 11 bases, with 14 bases left between them. The CDR3 sequence is 12 residues long. Here the CDR3 DNA reads TGTGCCAGCAGTTTGGTGTCATCCCGGGCTTTCTTT. This translates into CASSLVSSRAFF.

The table lists this clone with a few counts. This chain connects TRBV19 to TRBJ2-7; the D gene is possibly TRBD1 (6 bases). The germline gives CDR1 LNHDA, CDR2 SQIVND (reference sequence). V gave up 3 bases and J gave up 7 bases, with 10 bases separating them. The CDR3 runs 12 residues. The CDR3 loop is CASSIADSEQYF. CDR3 DNA sequence: TGTGCCAGTAGTATTGCGGACAGTGAGCAGTACTTC. The variable domain in full, with the rest retrieved from reference TRBV19 and TRBJ2-7, is DGGITQSPKYLFRKEGQNVTLSCEQNLNHDAMYWYRQDPGQGLRLIYYSQIVNDFQKGDIAEGYSVSREKKESFPLTVTSAQKNPTAFYLCASSIADSEQYFGPGTRLTVT.

CDR3 DNA sequence: TGTGCCAGCAGCGACAGGGTTACAGATACGCAGTATTTT. As protein: CASSDRVTDTQYF. The chain recombines TRBV28 with TRBJ2-3; 7 nucleotides match TRBD1. V lost 6 bases and J lost 3; bases outside the gene matches: 3. CDR3 length: 13 amino acids. Looked up from germline, CDR1 is MDHEN and CDR2 is SYDVKM. The full variable domain, its missing parts supplied by reference TRBV28 and TRBJ2-3, is DVKVTQSSRYLVKRTGEKVFLECVQDMDHENMFWYRQDPGLGLRLIYFSYDVKMKEKGDIPEGYSVSREKKERFSLILESASTNQTSMYLCASSDRVTDTQYFGPGTRLTVL.

The V and J genes are TRBV11-1 and TRBJ2-2, with TRBD1 identical over 7 bases. Germline CDR1 SGHAT, CDR2 FQDESV (reference sequence). This CDR3 spans 16 amino acids. V lost 2 bases to trimming and J lost 3 bases; unmatched junction nucleotides: 6. CDR3 in DNA: TGTGCCAGCAGCTTAAATACAGGGGAGTACACCGGGGAGCTGTTTTTT. It specifies CASSLNTGEYTGELFF.

V and J are TRBV19 and TRBJ2-3; 8 bases align to TRBD1. Germline-derived CDR1 and CDR2 are LNHDA and SQIVND (reference sequence). The CDR3 is 15 amino acids. Unmatched junction bases numbered 7, after V lost 3 bases and J lost 5 bases. In DNA form, the CDR3 reads TGTGCCAGTAGTATCCGGCAGGGGGCTAAAGATACGCAGTATTTT. Translated: CASSIRQGAKDTQYF.

V gene TRBV9 combines with J gene TRBJ1-1; D is unclear. The CDR3 loop spans 12 amino acids. Trimming took off 4 bases at V and 9 bases at J, with 13 bases between the two ends. Germline V CDR1 and CDR2: SGDLS, YYNGEE. CDR3 loop: CASSLEGDQAFF. CDR3 in DNA: TGTGCCAGCAGCCTAGAGGGAGACCAAGCTTTCTTT. The full variable domain, rest sourced from reference TRBV9 and TRBJ1-1, is DSGVTQTPKHLITATGQRVTLRCSPRSGDLSVYWYQQSLDQGLQFLIQYYNGEERAKGNILERFSAQQFPDLHSELNLSSLELGDSALYFCASSLEGDQAFFGQGTRLTVV.

The chain is built from TRBV5-6 and TRBJ1-6; TRBD1 is a possible D gene (5 bases). Trimming stripped 3 bases from V and 7 bases from J, with 14 bases between. Germline V gene data show CDR1 as SGHDT and CDR2 as YYEEEE. This CDR3 contains 15 residues. CDR3 sequence reads: CASSWGGNANSPLHF. The CDR3 DNA reads as TGTGCCAGCAGCTGGGGGGGTAACGCAAATTCACCCCTCCACTTT.

The chain recombines TRBV19 with TRBJ1-1; D is perhaps TRBD1 (5 bases). This CDR3 is built from 17 residues. Germline CDR1 is LNHDA and CDR2 is SQIVND (reference sequence). V was shortened by 3 bases and J by 3 bases, with 20 bases between the two germline ends. The CDR3, as DNA: TGTGCCAGTAGTATCTTGCAATCCGGGGGGGGTTACACTGAAGCTTTCTTT. Translating it yields CASSILQSGGGYTEAFF.

This clone showed up just a few times. The chain recombines TRBV7-8 with TRBJ1-1; D is ambiguous. The CDR3 is made up of 16 amino acids. Germline lookup yields CDR1 SGHVS and CDR2 FQNEAQ. Trimming removed 7 bases from V and 0 bases from J, with 18 bases in between. This chain's CDR3 is CASTQRWAGMNTEAFF. The CDR3 region has the DNA TGTGCCAGCACCCAGCGGTGGGCAGGAATGAACACTGAAGCTTTCTTT. The full variable domain, in which reference TRBV7-8 and TRBJ1-1 provide the parts outside the CDR3, is GAGVSQSPRYKVAKRGQDVALRCDPISGHVSLFWYQQALGQGPEFLTYFQNEAQLDKSGLPSDRFFAERPEGSVSTLKIQRTQQEDSAVYLCASTQRWAGMNTEAFFGQGTRLTVV.

This clone was seen only once. Here the CDR3 DNA reads TGTGCCAGCAGGGGAGGAGATGGCTACACCTTC. It yields the protein CASRGGDGYTF. This chain uses TRBV7-3 with TRBJ1-2; D is undetermined. V was trimmed by 6 bases and J by 6 bases, leaving 8 bases between them. This CDR3 spans 11 amino acids. The germline CDR1 and CDR2 sequences are SGHTA and FQGTGA.

The chain combines TRBV19 with TRBJ1-1; 7 nucleotides agree with TRBD1. Looked up from germline, CDR1 is LNHDA and CDR2 is SQIVND (reference sequence). With V trimmed by 6 bases and J by 3 bases, 16 bases remained unmatched. The CDR3 totals 17 residues. CDR3 coding DNA: TGTGCCAGTAGCCCAATGACTTACAGGGGTGGGGACACTGAAGCTTTCTTT. This translates into CASSPMTYRGGDTEAFF.

This clone was observed a handful of times. V gene TRBV28 combines with J gene TRBJ1-4, with no clear D. V dropped 7 bases and J dropped 4 bases, with 7 bases sitting between them. CDR3 length equals 12 residues. CDR1 is MDHEN, CDR2 SYDVKM, per germline. CDR3 DNA sequence: TGTGCCAGCAAAACAAGTAATGAAAAACTGTTTTTT. The encoded protein is CASKTSNEKLFF.

The CDR3 nucleotides are TGTGCCAGCAGCTCCACAGGGGGGGCCGGGGAGCTGTTTTTT. As protein: CASSSTGGAGELFF. The rearrangement links TRBV7-7 to TRBJ2-2; tentative D call: TRBD1 (8 bases). V lost 4 bases and J lost 6, with 12 bases in between. The CDR3 loop spans 14 amino acids. Germline lookup yields CDR1 SSHAT and CDR2 FNYEAQ (reference sequence).

The count of this clone is one. The V and J genes are TRBV6-6 and TRBJ2-6, with D perhaps matching TRBD2 (6 bases). Germline assignment: CDR1 MNHNY and CDR2 SVGAGI (reference sequence). V was cut by 7 bases and J by 4 bases, with 11 bases left in between. The CDR3 is 14 amino acids. The CDR3 region has the DNA TGTGCCAGCAACTCGGGAGTAGGGGCCAACGTCCTGACTTTC. It translates to CASNSGVGANVLTF.

CDR3 region: CASSLAGYSPLHF. CDR3 sequence (DNA): TGTGCCAGCAGCTTGGCAGGGTATTCACCCCTCCACTTT. The rearrangement joins TRBV11-2 to TRBJ1-6, with D perhaps TRBD1 (5 bases). V dropped 3 bases and J dropped 8 bases, with 8 bases sitting between them. CDR1 is SGHAT, CDR2 FQNNGV, per germline. This CDR3 has 13 amino acids.

This sequence joins TRBV5-8 and TRBJ2-1; 8 nucleotides agree with TRBD2. The CDR3 is made up of 15 amino acids. Trimming cost V 4 bases and J 0 bases; bases outside gene matches: 3. CDR1 and CDR2 (germline): SGHTS, YDEGEE. The CDR3 sequence: CASSREGSSYNEQFF. The CDR3, as DNA: TGTGCCAGCAGCCGGGAGGGTAGCTCCTACAATGAGCAGTTCTTC.

The J gene is TRBJ2-1, the V gene TRBV18; weak D call: TRBD2 (6 bases). Germline CDR1 and CDR2: KGHSH and LQKENI. V dropped 3 bases and J dropped 3 bases, with 12 bases sitting between them. The CDR3 sequence is 15 residues long. Written as DNA, the CDR3 is TGTGCCAGCTCACCCGGGGGACTTAACTACAATGAGCAGTTCTTC. Its protein is CASSPGGLNYNEQFF.

The chain links TRBV10-3 to TRBJ1-1; D gene unclear. The germline V and J ends were trimmed by 4 bases and 0 bases, with 9 bases remaining between them. Germline values: CDR1 ENHRY, CDR2 SYGVKD. This CDR3 comprises 14 residues. The CDR3 nucleotides read TGTGCCATCAGTGGGCCTGACTTGAACACTGAAGCTTTCTTT. It encodes CAISGPDLNTEAFF.

The V and J genes are TRBV10-1 and TRBJ2-1; 8 bases match TRBD2. Germline CDR1 and CDR2: WNHNN and SYGVQD (reference sequence). The CDR3 extends over 16 amino acids. Germline trimming cut 2 bases from V and 0 bases from J; bases unmatched to any gene: 3. CDR3 DNA sequence: TGCGCCAGCAGTGAGGAGGCGGGAGGCTCCTACAATGAGCAGTTCTTC. Its translation: CASSEEAGGSYNEQFF.

The chain has TRBV28 and TRBJ1-2; perhaps TRBD1 as D (6 bases). The CDR3 covers 15 residues. V gave up 1 base and J gave up 2 bases, with 11 bases separating them. Germline V gene lookup returns CDR1 MDHEN and CDR2 SYDVKM. The DNA for the CDR3 is TGTGCCAGCAGTTTATTGACAGGAGAAAACTATGGCTACACCTTC. Protein sequence: CASSLLTGENYGYTF.

The V gene is TRBV30, the J gene TRBJ1-5; D possibly corresponds to TRBD1 (6 bases). This CDR3 region has 12 residues. Trimming took off 2 bases at V and 5 bases at J, with 7 bases between the two ends. Germline V gives CDR1 GTSNPN, CDR2 SVGIG (reference sequence). CDR3 DNA: TGTGCCTGGAGTCCAGGGGATCAGCCCCAGCATTTT. This translates into CAWSPGDQPQHF.

The gene calls are TRBV14 and TRBJ1-1; D may be TRBD1 (5 bases). The CDR3 loop spans 18 amino acids. V gave up 4 bases and J gave up 2 bases, with 23 bases separating them. Germline CDR1 reads SGHDN; CDR2 reads FVKESK. CDR3 loop: CASSLLRSGGAKNTEAFF. CDR3 in DNA: TGTGCCAGCAGCCTCCTCCGTAGTGGAGGGGCGAAAAACACTGAAGCTTTCTTT.